A single sample is the source of the 16 T cell receptor beta chains below, sequenced in a study of blood T cell repertoires in COVID-19. TCRdb keeps only in-frame clones here, not all; method: immunoSEQ multiplex PCR. Here the sample spans 95,000 to 120,000 clones, 85% being singletons. The sample was peripheral blood. These receptors all come from a woman aged 60-70 years with COVID-19, enrolled during active disease.

The chain's CDR3 is CATGDLAKNIQYF. The CDR3 bases are TGTGCCACAGGGGATTTAGCCAAAAACATTCAGTACTTC. The gene calls are TRBV28 and TRBJ2-4, with TRBD1 as a possible D gene (6 bases). The CDR3 covers 13 residues. Trimming removed 10 bases from V and 0 bases from J, with 10 bases in between. Germline values: CDR1 MDHEN, CDR2 SYDVKM.

The J gene is TRBJ2-7, the V gene TRBV4-2; TRBD2 aligns across 15 bases. CDR3 length: 20 amino acids. Losses at the gene ends were 1 base for V and 2 bases for J; bases not matched to a gene: 12. CDR1 is LGHNA and CDR2 is YNFKEQ in the germline V gene. The CDR3 DNA reads TGTGCCAGCAGCCAAGGATCCGGAGGACTAGCGGGGGGGTGGGCCTACGAGCAGTACTTC. Protein product: CASSQGSGGLAGGWAYEQYF.

J is TRBJ1-1 and V is TRBV30, with a tentative D call TRBD1 (5 bases). The CDR3 length is 13 residues. The germline CDR1 and CDR2 sequences are GTSNPN and SVGIG (reference sequence). The V gene lost 4 bases and the J gene lost 11 bases, with 20 bases spanning the gap. CDR3 sequence: CAWTGGFFTEAFF. The DNA of the CDR3 is TGTGCCTGGACCGGGGGGTTTTTCACGGAGGCTTTCTTT.

V usage is TRBV5-4 and J usage is TRBJ1-1; 10 nucleotides align to TRBD1. V was pared by 0 bases and J by 8 bases, with 7 bases of the junction left unmatched. CDR3 length equals 15 residues. CDR1 is SGHNT and CDR2 is YYREEE in the germline V gene (reference sequence). This chain's CDR3 is CASSLDDRGLREAFF. Written as DNA, the CDR3 is TGTGCCAGCAGCTTGGACGACAGGGGGCTTCGCGAAGCTTTCTTT.

The chain carries TRBV27 and TRBJ1-5; D is uncertain. V was cut by 4 bases and J by 7 bases, with 11 bases left in between. Germline V gives CDR1 MNHEY, CDR2 SMNVEV (reference sequence). CDR3 length: 13 amino acids. The CDR3 DNA is TGTGCCAGCAGTTCATACCCGCGGCAGCCCCAGCATTTT. It yields the protein CASSSYPRQPQHF.

The CDR3 reads CASTKDRSVYNSPLHF. The CDR3 region has the DNA TGTGCCAGTACCAAGGACAGGTCCGTTTATAATTCACCCCTCCACTTT. The chain couples TRBV19 to TRBJ1-6; 7 bases fit TRBD1. Per germline, CDR1 LNHDA and CDR2 SQIVND (reference sequence). This CDR3 region has 16 residues. Trimming cost V 7 bases and J 4 bases; bases outside gene matches: 10. Full variable domain (remainder filled in from reference TRBV19 and TRBJ1-6): DGGITQSPKYLFRKEGQNVTLSCEQNLNHDAMYWYRQDPGQGLRLIYYSQIVNDFQKGDIAEGYSVSREKKESFPLTVTSAQKNPTAFYLCASTKDRSVYNSPLHFGNGTRLTVT.

The DNA of the CDR3 is TGCGCCAGCAGTGTGACTAGCGGGGGGGCGAATGAGCAGTTCTTC. Translated, it gives CASSVTSGGANEQFF. The genes are TRBV10-2 and TRBJ2-1; 14 bases are a match to TRBD2. The length of the CDR3 is 15 residues. Per the germline V gene, CDR1 is WSHSY and CDR2 is SAAADI. Trimming cost V 4 bases and J 7 bases; bases outside gene matches: 3.

The chain has TRBV18 and TRBJ1-6; 9 bases line up with TRBD1. CDR1 is KGHSH and CDR2 is LQKENI in the germline V gene. V lost 2 bases to trimming and J lost 9 bases; unmatched junction nucleotides: 5. The CDR3 has 15 residues. The DNA for the CDR3 is TGTGCCAGCTCACCAACCGGGACAGGGACTTCACCCCTCCACTTT. Encoded protein: CASSPTGTGTSPLHF.

J is TRBJ1-5 and V is TRBV10-2; no firm D call. CDR1 is WSHSY, CDR2 SAAADI, per germline. V was cut by 4 bases and J by 7 bases, with 11 bases left in between. The CDR3 is 13 residues long. CDR3 nucleotide sequence: TGCGCCAGCAGTGGTTGGTTCGGGCAGCCCCAGCATTTT. It encodes CASSGWFGQPQHF.

The chain is built from TRBV6-1 and TRBJ1-2, with 7 positions matching TRBD1. Unmatched junction bases numbered 5, after V lost 0 bases and J lost 4 bases. The CDR3 covers 15 residues. The germline CDR1 and CDR2 sequences are MNHNS and SASEGT. This chain's CDR3 is CASSEALTGLYGYTF. The CDR3 DNA reads TGTGCCAGCAGTGAAGCTTTGACAGGGCTCTATGGCTACACCTTC.

V gene TRBV19 combines with J gene TRBJ1-6; 12 positions agree with TRBD1. This CDR3 is built from 15 residues. Germline CDR1 LNHDA, CDR2 SQIVND (reference sequence). V lost 3 bases to trimming and J lost 9 bases; unmatched junction nucleotides: 3. In nucleotides, the CDR3 is TGTGCCAGTAGTATTGGGGGACAGGGGGCTTCACCCCTCCACTTT. This codes for CASSIGGQGASPLHF.

This clone was seen a single time. V is TRBV7-9 and J is TRBJ2-3, with 10 bases matching TRBD2. Germline CDR1 SEHNR, CDR2 FQNEAQ (reference sequence). The CDR3 loop spans 16 amino acids. V was pared by 1 base and J by 6 bases, with 7 bases of the junction left unmatched. The CDR3 nucleotides are TGTGCCAGCAGCTTAGATAGCGGGGGGCGCATGGATACGCAGTATTTT. It encodes CASSLDSGGRMDTQYF.

This chain links TRBV6-4 with TRBJ1-2; 8 nucleotides agree with TRBD1. The CDR3 loop spans 13 amino acids. Trimming at V came to 5 bases and at J to 3 bases, leaving 2 bases not matched to a gene. Germline V gene data show CDR1 as MRHNA and CDR2 as SNTAGT. CDR3 residues: CASSPTGDYGYTF. DNA for the CDR3: TGTGCCAGCAGTCCGACAGGGGACTATGGCTACACCTTC.

V gene TRBV9 combines with J gene TRBJ1-1; 7 bases agree with TRBD1. Germline-derived CDR1 and CDR2 are SGDLS and YYNGEE. Trimming removed 4 bases from V and 7 bases from J; junction bases left unmatched: 10. The CDR3 covers 14 residues. The CDR3 sequence: CASSYTGTEFEAFF. DNA for the CDR3: TGTGCCAGCAGCTATACCGGGACAGAATTTGAAGCTTTCTTT.

The J gene is TRBJ1-4, the V gene TRBV20-1; D is unresolved. V lost 3 bases and J lost 1, with 18 bases in between. The CDR3 runs to 17 residues. Germline values: CDR1 DFQATT, CDR2 SNEGSKA (reference sequence). CDR3 in DNA: TGCAGTGCTAGTTGGCCCCCTTCGACTGGAACTAATGAAAAACTGTTTTTT. Protein: CSASWPPSTGTNEKLFF.

The chain couples TRBV29-1 to TRBJ1-1; no firm D call. This CDR3 is built from 11 residues. The V and J ends lost 4 bases and 13 bases respectively, with 16 bases between them. Germline V gives CDR1 SQVTM, CDR2 ANQGSEA. In DNA, the CDR3 is TGCAGCGTTGGAGGAGACGGAGAGGGTTTCTTT. It translates to CSVGGDGEGFF.